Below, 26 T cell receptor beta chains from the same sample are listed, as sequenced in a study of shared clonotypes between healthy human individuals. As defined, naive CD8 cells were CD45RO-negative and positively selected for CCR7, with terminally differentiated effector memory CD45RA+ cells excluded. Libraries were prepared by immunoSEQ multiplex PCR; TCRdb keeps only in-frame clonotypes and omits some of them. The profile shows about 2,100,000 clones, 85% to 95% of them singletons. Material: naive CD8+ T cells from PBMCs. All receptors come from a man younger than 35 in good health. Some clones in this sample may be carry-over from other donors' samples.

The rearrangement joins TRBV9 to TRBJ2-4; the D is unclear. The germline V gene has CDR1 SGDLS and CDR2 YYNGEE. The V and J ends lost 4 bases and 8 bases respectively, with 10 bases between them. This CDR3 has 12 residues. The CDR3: CASSPGWDIQYF. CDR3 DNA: TGTGCCAGCAGCCCCGGGTGGGACATTCAGTACTTC.

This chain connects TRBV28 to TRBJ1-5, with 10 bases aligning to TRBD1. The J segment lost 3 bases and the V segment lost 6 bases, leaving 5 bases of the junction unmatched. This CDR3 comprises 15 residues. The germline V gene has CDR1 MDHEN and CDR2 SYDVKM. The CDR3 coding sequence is TGTGCCAGCAGCCCGACAGGGGGCTTCAATCAGCCCCAGCATTTT. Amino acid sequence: CASSPTGGFNQPQHF.

CDR3 coding DNA: TGCGCCAGCAGCTTGACCGGGGGCGGGGCCGGCGAGCAGTACTTC. It translates to CASSLTGGGAGEQYF. V gene TRBV5-1 combines with J gene TRBJ2-7, with D possibly called TRBD1 or TRBD2 (6 bases each). Trimming stripped 1 base from V and 6 bases from J, with 17 bases between. The CDR3 has 15 amino acids. The germline V gene encodes CDR1 SGHRS and CDR2 YFSETQ.

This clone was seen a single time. The CDR3 DNA follows: TGTGCCAGCAGTTACAGGGGTCGGGGCACTGAAGCTTTCTTT. Translation gives CASSYRGRGTEAFF. V is TRBV28 and J is TRBJ1-1; 7 bases are shared with TRBD1. Germline V gene sequence: CDR1 MDHEN, CDR2 SYDVKM. The CDR3 consists of 14 residues. J was trimmed by 4 bases and V by 4 bases; bases with no gene match: 6.

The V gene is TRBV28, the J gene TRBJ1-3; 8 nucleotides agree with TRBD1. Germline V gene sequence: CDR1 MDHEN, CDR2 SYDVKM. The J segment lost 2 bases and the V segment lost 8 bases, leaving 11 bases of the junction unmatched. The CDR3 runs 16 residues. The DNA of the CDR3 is TGTGCCAGCGGAACCTGGACAGGGATCCCTGGAAACACCATATATTTT. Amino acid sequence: CASGTWTGIPGNTIYF.

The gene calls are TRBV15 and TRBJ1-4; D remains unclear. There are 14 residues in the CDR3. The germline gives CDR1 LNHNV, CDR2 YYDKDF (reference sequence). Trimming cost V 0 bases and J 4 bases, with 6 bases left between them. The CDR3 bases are TGTGCCACCAGCAGAGACAGGAATAATGAAAAACTGTTTTTT. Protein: CATSRDRNNEKLFF.

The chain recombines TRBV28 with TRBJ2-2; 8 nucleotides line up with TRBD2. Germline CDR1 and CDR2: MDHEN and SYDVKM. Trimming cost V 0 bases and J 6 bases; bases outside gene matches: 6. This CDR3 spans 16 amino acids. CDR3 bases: TGTGCCAGCAGTTTATGGGGAGCGGGGGTTCCCGGGGAGCTGTTTTTT. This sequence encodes CASSLWGAGVPGELFF.

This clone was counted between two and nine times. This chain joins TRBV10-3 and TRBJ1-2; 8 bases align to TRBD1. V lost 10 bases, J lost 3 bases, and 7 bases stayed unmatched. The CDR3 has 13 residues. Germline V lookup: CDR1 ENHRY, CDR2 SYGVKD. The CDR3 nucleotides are TGTGCCACCGAGACAGGGGATGACTATGGCTACACCTTC. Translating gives CATETGDDYGYTF.

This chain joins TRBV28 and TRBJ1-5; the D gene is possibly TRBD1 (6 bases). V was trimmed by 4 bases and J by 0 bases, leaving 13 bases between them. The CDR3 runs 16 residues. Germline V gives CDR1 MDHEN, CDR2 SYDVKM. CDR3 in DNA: TGTGCCAGCAGTTCCTTAGACAGGTATAGCAATCAGCCCCAGCATTTT. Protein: CASSSLDRYSNQPQHF.

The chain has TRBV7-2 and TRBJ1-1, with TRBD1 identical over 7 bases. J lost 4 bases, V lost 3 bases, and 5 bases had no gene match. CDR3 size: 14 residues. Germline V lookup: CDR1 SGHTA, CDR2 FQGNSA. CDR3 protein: CASSLTGPGTEAFF. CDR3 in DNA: TGTGCCAGCAGCTTGACAGGGCCCGGCACTGAAGCTTTCTTT.

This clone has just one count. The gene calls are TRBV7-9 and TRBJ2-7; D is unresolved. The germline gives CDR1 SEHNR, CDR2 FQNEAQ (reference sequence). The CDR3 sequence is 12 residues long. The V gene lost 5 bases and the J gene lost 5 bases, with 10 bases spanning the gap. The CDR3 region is CASSLHLDEQYF. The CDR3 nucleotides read TGTGCCAGCAGCCTCCACTTGGACGAGCAGTACTTC.

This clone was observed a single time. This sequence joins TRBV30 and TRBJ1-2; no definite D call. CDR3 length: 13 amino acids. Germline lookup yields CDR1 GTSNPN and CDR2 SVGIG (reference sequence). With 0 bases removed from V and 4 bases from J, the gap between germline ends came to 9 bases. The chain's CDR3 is CAWSVLETYGYTF. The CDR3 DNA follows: TGTGCCTGGAGTGTACTAGAGACCTATGGCTACACCTTC.

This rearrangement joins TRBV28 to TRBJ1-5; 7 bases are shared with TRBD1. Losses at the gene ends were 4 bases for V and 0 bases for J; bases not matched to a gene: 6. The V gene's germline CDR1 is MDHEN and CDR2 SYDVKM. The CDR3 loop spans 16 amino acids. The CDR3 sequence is CASSSRDRYSNQPQHF. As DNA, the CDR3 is TGTGCCAGCAGTTCCCGGGACAGATATAGCAATCAGCCCCAGCATTTT.

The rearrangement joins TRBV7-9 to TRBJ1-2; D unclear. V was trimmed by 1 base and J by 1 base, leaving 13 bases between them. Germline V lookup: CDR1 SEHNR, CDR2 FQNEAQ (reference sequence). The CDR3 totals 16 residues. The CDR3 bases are TGTGCCAGCAGCTTAGAAAGTCCGAACCATAACTATGGCTACACCTTC. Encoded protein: CASSLESPNHNYGYTF.

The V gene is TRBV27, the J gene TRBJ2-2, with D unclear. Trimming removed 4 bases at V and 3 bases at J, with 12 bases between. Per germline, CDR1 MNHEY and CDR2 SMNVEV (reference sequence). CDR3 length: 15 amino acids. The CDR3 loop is CASSSPRGDTGELFF. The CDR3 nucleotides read TGTGCCAGCAGTTCACCCCGTGGGGACACCGGGGAGCTGTTTTTT.

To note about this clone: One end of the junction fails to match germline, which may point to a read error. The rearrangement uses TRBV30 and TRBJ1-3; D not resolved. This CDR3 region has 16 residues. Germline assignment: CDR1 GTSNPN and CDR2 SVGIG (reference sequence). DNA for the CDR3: TGTGCCTGGAGTGACAGTCCTCGGAGCCCTGGAGACACCATATATTTT. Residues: CAWSDSPRSPGDTIYF.

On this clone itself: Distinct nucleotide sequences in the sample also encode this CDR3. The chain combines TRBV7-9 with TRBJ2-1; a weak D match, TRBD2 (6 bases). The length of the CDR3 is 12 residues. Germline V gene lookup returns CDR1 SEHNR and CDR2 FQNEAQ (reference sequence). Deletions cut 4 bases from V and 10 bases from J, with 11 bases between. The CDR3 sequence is CASSSGLGEQFF. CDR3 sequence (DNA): TGTGCCAGCAGCTCGGGACTTGGAGAGCAGTTCTTC.

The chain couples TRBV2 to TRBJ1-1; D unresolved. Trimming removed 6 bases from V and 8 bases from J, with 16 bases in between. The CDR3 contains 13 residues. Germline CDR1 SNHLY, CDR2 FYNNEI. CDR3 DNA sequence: TGTGCCAGCAGCGATGACACTTTTGGAGAAGCTTTCTTT. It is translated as CASSDDTFGEAFF.

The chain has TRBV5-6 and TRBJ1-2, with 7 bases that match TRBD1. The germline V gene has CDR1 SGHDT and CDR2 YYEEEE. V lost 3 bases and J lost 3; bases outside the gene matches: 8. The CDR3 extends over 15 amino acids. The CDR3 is CASSSELDRDYGYTF. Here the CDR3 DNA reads TGTGCCAGCAGCTCCGAGCTCGACAGGGACTATGGCTACACCTTC.

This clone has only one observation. In DNA form, the CDR3 reads TGTGCCAGCAGTTTAGGGGGGCCGTCTCCCTACAATGAGCAGTTCTTC. Protein: CASSLGGPSPYNEQFF. The gene calls are TRBV27 and TRBJ2-1; D might be TRBD1 or TRBD2, each matching 6 bases. Trimming left V 2 bases short and J 2 bases short, with 13 bases between. This CDR3 has 16 amino acids. Germline-derived CDR1 and CDR2 are MNHEY and SMNVEV (reference sequence).

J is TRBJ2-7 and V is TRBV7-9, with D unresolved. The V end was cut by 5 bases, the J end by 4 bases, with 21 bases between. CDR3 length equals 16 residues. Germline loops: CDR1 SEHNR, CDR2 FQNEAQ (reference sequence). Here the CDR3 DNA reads TGTGCCAGCAGCCACGAATCGGCCCCAAATTCGTACGAGCAGTACTTC. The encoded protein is CASSHESAPNSYEQYF. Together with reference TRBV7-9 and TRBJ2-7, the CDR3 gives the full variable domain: DTGVSQNPRHKITKRGQNVTFRCDPISEHNRLYWYRQTLGQGPEFLTYFQNEAQLEKSRLLSDRFSAERPKGSFSTLEIQRTEQGDSAMYLCASSHESAPNSYEQYFGPGTRLTVT.

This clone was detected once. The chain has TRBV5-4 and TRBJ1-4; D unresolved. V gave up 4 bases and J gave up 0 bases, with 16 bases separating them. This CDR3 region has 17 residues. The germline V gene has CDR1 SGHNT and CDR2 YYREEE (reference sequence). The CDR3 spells CASSRAALIATNEKLFF. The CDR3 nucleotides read TGTGCCAGCAGCCGAGCAGCGTTAATTGCAACTAATGAAAAACTGTTTTTT.

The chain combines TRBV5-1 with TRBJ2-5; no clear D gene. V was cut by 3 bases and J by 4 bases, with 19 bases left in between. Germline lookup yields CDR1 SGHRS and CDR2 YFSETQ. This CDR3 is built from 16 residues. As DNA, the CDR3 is TGCGCCAGCAGCTACCTGGGCCTCCCTAGTAGAGAGACCCAGTACTTC. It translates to CASSYLGLPSRETQYF.

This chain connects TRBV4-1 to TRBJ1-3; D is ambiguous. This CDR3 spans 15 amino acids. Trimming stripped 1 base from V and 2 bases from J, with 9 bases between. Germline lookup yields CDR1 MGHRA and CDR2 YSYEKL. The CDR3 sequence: CASSQASGPGNTIYF. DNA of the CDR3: TGCGCCAGCAGCCAAGCCTCAGGTCCTGGAAACACCATATATTTT.

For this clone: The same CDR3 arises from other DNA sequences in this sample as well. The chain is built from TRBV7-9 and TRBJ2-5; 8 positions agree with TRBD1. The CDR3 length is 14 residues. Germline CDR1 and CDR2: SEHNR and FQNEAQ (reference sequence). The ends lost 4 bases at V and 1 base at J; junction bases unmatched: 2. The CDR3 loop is CASSSGTGQETQYF. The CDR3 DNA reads TGTGCCAGCAGCTCAGGGACAGGCCAAGAGACCCAGTACTTC.

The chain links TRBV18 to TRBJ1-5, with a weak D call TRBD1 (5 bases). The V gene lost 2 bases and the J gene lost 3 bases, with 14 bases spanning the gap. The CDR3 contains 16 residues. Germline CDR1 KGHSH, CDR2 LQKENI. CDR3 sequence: CASSPEGAGYNQPQHF. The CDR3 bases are TGTGCCAGCTCACCAGAAGGGGCGGGATACAATCAGCCCCAGCATTTT.